Included here is one T cell receptor beta chain sequence, with context. No antigen is known for it. CDR1 is SGHVS, CDR2 FNYEAQ, per germline. This CDR3 region has 15 residues. The V gene end was trimmed by 1 base and the J gene end by 6 bases; junction bases not matched to a gene: 4. An equimolar mix of two oligonucleotides served as the beta constant-region primer for TRBC1 and TRBC2. Four rounds of PCR amplified the ligated cDNA using nested alpha and beta constant-region primers plus SP2. The cDNA 3' end received a ligated single-stranded oligonucleotide carrying the SP2 primer and a 12-nucleotide UMI. TCRdb passed the UMI-ligation and nested PCR reads through MiXCR, listing each CDR3 protein once. The sample contains under 150,000 distinct CDR3 sequences, about a fifth of which appear only once. The sample belongs to a study of naive and memory T cell subsets. Study-wide results and limits: A few larger clonotypes appeared in naive repertoires, especially CD8, possibly memory cells re-expressing CD45RA.

Sequential positive selection took CD4 T cells first, then CD8 T cells. This receptor was obtained from a human donor in good health. The sample consisted of naive CD8+ T cells from blood. The chain joins TRBV7-6 to TRBJ1-5; the match to TRBD1 covers 9 bases. The CDR3 sequence is CASSLDRGQGQPQHF. The CDR3 region has the DNA TGTGCCAGCAGCTTAGACAGGGGGCAAGGTCAGCCCCAGCATTTT.